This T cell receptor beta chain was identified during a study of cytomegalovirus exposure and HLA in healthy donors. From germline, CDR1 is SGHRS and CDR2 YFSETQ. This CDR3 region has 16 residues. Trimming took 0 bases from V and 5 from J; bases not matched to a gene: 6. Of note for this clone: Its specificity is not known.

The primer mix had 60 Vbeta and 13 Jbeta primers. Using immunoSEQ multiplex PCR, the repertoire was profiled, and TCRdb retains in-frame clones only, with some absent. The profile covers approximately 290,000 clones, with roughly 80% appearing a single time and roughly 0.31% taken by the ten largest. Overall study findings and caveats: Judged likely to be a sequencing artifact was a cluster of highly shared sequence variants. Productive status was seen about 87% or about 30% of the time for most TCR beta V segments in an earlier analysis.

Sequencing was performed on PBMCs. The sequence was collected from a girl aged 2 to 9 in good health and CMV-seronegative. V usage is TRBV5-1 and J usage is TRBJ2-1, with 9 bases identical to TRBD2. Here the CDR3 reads CASSLAPAGGDNEQFF. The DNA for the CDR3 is TGCGCCAGCAGCTTGGCACCTGCGGGGGGGGACAATGAGCAGTTCTTC.